The rows below give T cell receptor beta chains drawn from one sample of a study of shared clonotypes between healthy human individuals. Profiling relied on immunoSEQ multiplex PCR, and the TCRdb table lists in-frame clones only, not all of them. The data show over a million clones, approximately 80% seen once. Material for sequencing was memory CD4+ T cells from PBMCs. These receptors all come from a man aged 18 to 29 in good health. Some clones in this sample may be carry-over from other donors' samples. Both conserved end residues are part of each CDR3. A D gene is named only where the DNA matches it firmly. A row's size may be missing; if present it is once, few, many or a size class.

V gene	clone size	J gene	D gene	CDR3 DNA	CDR3 protein
TRBV7-9	.	TRBJ2-5	TRBD2	TGTGCCAGCAGCCACCCTCTGGGAGCGGGGGTGGAGACCCAGTACTTC	CASSHPLGAGVETQYF
TRBV5-1	once	TRBJ2-5	TRBD2	TGCGCCAGCAGCCCGGGGGGGACATCCCAAGAGACCCAGTACTTC	CASSPGGTSQETQYF
TRBV6-6	.	TRBJ2-7	.	TGTGCCAGCAGTTACTCGATGATCGGTTCCGAGCAGTACTTC	CASSYSMIGSEQYF
TRBV29-1	.	TRBJ2-7	.	TGCAGCGTTGAAGATGAGAGGGGAGGGGGCTCCTACGAGCAGTACTTC	CSVEDERGGGSYEQYF
TRBV5-1	.	TRBJ2-7	TRBD2	TGCGCCAGCAGCGGAGAAACTAGCGGGAGGGCCTCTGAGTACTTC	CASSGETSGRASEYF
TRBV6-1	.	TRBJ2-1	.	TGTGCCAGCAGTGAAGCCATCGCGATCCGCTACAATGAGCAGTTCTTC	CASSEAIAIRYNEQFF
TRBV28	.	TRBJ1-5	.	TGTGCCAGCAGTACTGAACCTAGCAATCAGCCCCAGCATTTT	CASSTEPSNQPQHF
TRBV4-1	.	TRBJ2-2	.	TGCGCCAGCAGCCAAGTAATATCGAACACCGGAGAGCTGTTTTTT	CASSQVISNTGELFF
TRBV7-9	.	TRBJ2-7	TRBD1	TGTGCCAGCAGCCCAGGACAGGCTAGCTCCTACGAGCAGTACTTC	CASSPGQASSYEQYF
TRBV2	.	TRBJ2-1	.	TGTGCCAGCAGTGATTGGGACTCCGCTTTTGGTGAGCAGTTCTTC	CASSDWDSAFGEQFF
TRBV5-6	.	TRBJ2-4	.	TGTGCCAGCAGCCAGACGGCCGCCAAAAACATTCAGTACTTC	CASSQTAAKNIQYF
TRBV7-9	.	TRBJ2-5	.	TGTGCCAGCAGCTTAGAGGGTTCGGGAGAGACCCAGTACTTC	CASSLEGSGETQYF
TRBV5-6	.	TRBJ2-3	.	TGTGCCAGCAGCCCCTTCGGGCGTAATTTGGCAGATACGCAGTATTTT	CASSPFGRNLADTQYF
TRBV14	few	TRBJ2-4	.	TGTGCCAGCAGCCAAGATCAAACTTTAGGGCGAGGGGAAAACATTCAGTACTTC	CASSQDQTLGRGENIQYF
TRBV27	many	TRBJ2-1	TRBD2	TGTGCCAGCAGTTTATATGGGACTAGCGGGAGAGAACAGTTCTTC	CASSLYGTSGREQFF
TRBV27	.	TRBJ1-2	.	TGTGCCAGCAGTTACAAGCCCGGGGCGGGTGGCTACACCTTC	CASSYKPGAGGYTF
TRBV6-1	.	TRBJ2-3	.	TGTGCCAGCAGAGATACAGGGATCGCAGATACGCAGTATTTT	CASRDTGIADTQYF
TRBV7-2	.	TRBJ2-7	.	TGTGCCAGCAGCCCCCAGACTGGTCGCTACGAGCAGTACTTC	CASSPQTGRYEQYF
TRBV10-3	.	TRBJ1-1	.	TGTGCCATCAGCCCCGGAGGTCCCACTGAAGCTTTCTTT	CAISPGGPTEAFF
TRBV5-8	.	TRBJ1-1	.	TGTGCCAGCAGCTTGGCGGCGGCGAACACTGAAGCTTTCTTT	CASSLAAANTEAFF
TRBV28	.	TRBJ1-2	.	TGTGCCAGCAGTTTATGGGCAAGCGGCTACACCTTC	CASSLWASGYTF
TRBV2	.	TRBJ2-6	TRBD1	TGTGCCAGCCGGGACAGGGGGGCTGGGGCCAACGTCCTGACTTTC	CASRDRGAGANVLTF
TRBV4-2	.	TRBJ1-2	TRBD1	TGTGCCAGCAGCCAGCCAGGGGGCGACTATGGCTACACCTTC	CASSQPGGDYGYTF
TRBV28	.	TRBJ2-7	TRBD2	TGTGCCAGCAGCGGGGAGGGGTACGAGCAGTACTTC	CASSGEGYEQYF